This T cell receptor (beta chain) was sequenced for a study of radiation and T cells in renal cell carcinoma. Per the germline V gene, CDR1 is SGHRS and CDR2 is YFSETQ. V lost 4 bases, J lost 3 bases, and 3 bases stayed unmatched. This CDR3 is 13 amino acids long. Assay: immunoSEQ multiplex PCR; the TCRdb copy retains only in-frame clones and omits some. The sample carries some 120,000 clones, roughly four fifths recorded once. Time point here: blood 2 weeks post-SBRT. As to treatment: 15 Gy SBRT to primary tumor, nephrectomy 4 weeks later. The patient's renal cell carcinoma had clear cell pathology. The chain couples TRBV5-1 to TRBJ1-2, with TRBD1 matching over 7 bases. Sequences were derived from blood, sampled from a patient whose treatment included radiotherapy and nephrectomy. The clonotype was recovered from a man aged 50-59 years with renal cell carcinoma. The DNA for the CDR3 is TGCGCCAGCAGCCCAGGACAGGACTATGGCTACACCTTC. Protein: CASSPGQDYGYTF.